Following are 27 T cell receptor beta chains from one sample sequenced in a study of blood T cell repertoires in COVID-19. TCRdb's table, derived via immunoSEQ multiplex PCR, lists solely in-frame clones and lacks some. The sample includes approximately 140,000 clones, over 80% of them seen just once. The sequenced sample consisted of peripheral blood. These receptor sequences come from a woman aged 40 to 55 with active or convalescent COVID-19.

The rearrangement uses TRBV11-2 and TRBJ1-1; 9 bases are shared with TRBD1. The CDR3 is made up of 14 amino acids. Germline V gene sequence: CDR1 SGHAT, CDR2 FQNNGV. Trimming removed 3 bases from V and 1 base from J; junction bases left unmatched: 0. The CDR3 sequence is CASSLTGGNTEAFF. CDR3 nucleotide sequence: TGTGCCAGCAGCTTGACAGGGGGGAACACTGAAGCTTTCTTT.

The chain has TRBV6-6 and TRBJ2-7; D call uncertain. Germline V lookup: CDR1 MNHNY, CDR2 SVGAGI (reference sequence). This CDR3 comprises 15 residues. Trimming left V 2 bases short and J 1 base short, with 12 bases between. The CDR3 region is CASSYVVSGSYEQYF. CDR3 nucleotide sequence: TGTGCCAGCAGTTACGTAGTCTCCGGGTCCTACGAGCAGTACTTC.

The chain has TRBV7-2 and TRBJ2-7; D is possibly TRBD2 (5 bases). CDR3 length equals 13 residues. Germline lookup yields CDR1 SGHTA and CDR2 FQGNSA. V gave up 3 bases and J gave up 3 bases, with 9 bases separating them. CDR3 DNA sequence: TGTGCCAGCAGCTTTTCCGGGATCTACGAGCAGTACTTC. Residues: CASSFSGIYEQYF.

This clone was seen a single time. The rearrangement joins TRBV6-1 to TRBJ1-6; 10 positions agree with TRBD1. Germline CDR1 is MNHNS and CDR2 is SASEGT. V shed 1 base, J shed 10 bases, and the junction held 7 bases outside the gene matches. The CDR3 has 16 amino acids. The CDR3 reads CASSEGPPGQGSPLHF. As DNA, the CDR3 is TGTGCCAGCAGTGAAGGCCCCCCGGGACAGGGGTCACCCCTCCACTTT.

The V call is TRBV5-4, the J call TRBJ1-1; D perhaps matches TRBD1 (6 bases). The CDR3 has 14 amino acids. V lost 4 bases and J lost 4, with 14 bases in between. CDR1 SGHNT and CDR2 YYREEE come from the germline V gene (reference sequence). The CDR3 region has the DNA TGTGCCAGCAGCGCCCCAGGGGTTGTCACTGAAGCTTTCTTT. It codes for CASSAPGVVTEAFF.

The rearrangement joins TRBV5-1 to TRBJ2-1; no clear D. Germline V gene lookup returns CDR1 SGHRS and CDR2 YFSETQ. CDR3 length: 13 amino acids. Trimming pared 0 bases from V and 12 bases from J, leaving 13 bases between. The CDR3 DNA sequence: TGCGCCAGCAGCTTGGCTTCCGGCCGGAGGCAGTTCTTC. Protein product: CASSLASGRRQFF. The whole variable domain, filled in from reference TRBV5-1 and TRBJ2-1, reads KAGVTQTPRYLIKTRGQQVTLSCSPISGHRSVSWYQQTPGQGLQFLFEYFSETQRNKGNFPGRFSGRQFSNSRSEMNVSTLELGDSALYLCASSLASGRRQFFGPGTRLTVL.

J is TRBJ2-7 and V is TRBV27; perhaps TRBD2 as D (6 bases). CDR1 is MNHEY, CDR2 SMNVEV, per germline (reference sequence). The ends were cut back, 1 base at V and 3 bases at J, with 16 bases in the middle. This CDR3 contains 16 residues. CDR3 loop: CASSLFPGVADYEQYF. The CDR3 DNA reads TGTGCCAGCAGTTTATTTCCGGGAGTGGCGGACTACGAGCAGTACTTC.

The rearrangement links TRBV3-1 (or the pseudogene TRBV3-2) to TRBJ2-7; 9 bases line up with TRBD2. V gave up 1 base and J gave up 2 bases; unmatched junction bases: 0. Per the germline V gene, CDR1 is LGHDT and CDR2 is YNNKEL (reference sequence). The CDR3 has 14 residues. The CDR3 DNA is TGTGCCAGCAGCCAAGTAGCGGGAGCCTACGAGCAGTACTTC. Protein: CASSQVAGAYEQYF.

Concerning this clone: Other DNA sequences in this specimen translate into the identical CDR3. The rearrangement links TRBV2 to TRBJ1-6; D is undetermined. V lost 3 bases, J lost 6 bases, and 6 bases lay in between. The CDR3 is 13 residues long. Germline assignment: CDR1 SNHLY and CDR2 FYNNEI. The chain's CDR3 is CASSDGVNSPLHF. DNA for the CDR3: TGTGCCAGCAGTGACGGGGTTAATTCACCCCTCCACTTT.

This rearrangement joins TRBV3-1 (or the pseudogene TRBV3-2) to TRBJ1-2; 7 bases are a match to TRBD1. The V gene end was trimmed by 3 bases and the J gene end by 6 bases; junction bases not matched to a gene: 7. Germline V gene lookup returns CDR1 LGHDT and CDR2 YNNKEL (reference sequence). The CDR3 covers 14 residues. The CDR3 sequence: CASSQVGGGDGYTF. DNA for the CDR3: TGTGCCAGCAGCCAGGTAGGGGGCGGAGATGGCTACACCTTC.

J is TRBJ2-2 and V is TRBV6-4; maybe TRBD2 (5 bases). CDR1 and CDR2 (germline): MRHNA, SNTAGT. V shed 6 bases and J shed 2 bases, with 10 bases lying between them. The CDR3 runs 14 residues. The CDR3 nucleotides are TGTGCCAGCAGCCCTAGCCCCAACACCGGGGAGCTGTTTTTT. Translated: CASSPSPNTGELFF.

CDR3 residues: CAGGTPSGRINEQFF. The CDR3 DNA reads as TGTGCCGGCGGGACCCCCAGCGGGAGAATAAATGAGCAGTTCTTC. The chain joins TRBV30 to TRBJ2-1; 8 nucleotides line up with TRBD2. V dropped 8 bases and J dropped 7; count of bases not matched to a gene: 16. Germline V gives CDR1 GTSNPN, CDR2 SVGIG (reference sequence). This CDR3 contains 15 residues.

V is TRBV19 and J is TRBJ1-6, with D maybe TRBD1 (5 bases). CDR3 size: 16 residues. The V gene lost 5 bases and the J gene lost 4 bases, with 15 bases spanning the gap. CDR1 LNHDA and CDR2 SQIVND come from the germline V gene (reference sequence). The CDR3 DNA sequence: TGTGCCAGTAGTTCAGGGCGCGGTATTTATAATTCACCCCTCCACTTT. As protein: CASSSGRGIYNSPLHF. Full variable domain (remainder filled in from reference TRBV19 and TRBJ1-6): DGGITQSPKYLFRKEGQNVTLSCEQNLNHDAMYWYRQDPGQGLRLIYYSQIVNDFQKGDIAEGYSVSREKKESFPLTVTSAQKNPTAFYLCASSSGRGIYNSPLHFGNGTRLTVT.

This clone is a singleton in its sample. CDR3 residues: CASTLRGGGTEAFF. The CDR3 DNA reads TGTGCCAGCACCCTCAGGGGAGGGGGCACTGAAGCTTTCTTT. The chain joins TRBV5-4 to TRBJ1-1; D is perhaps TRBD1 (6 bases). CDR3 size: 14 residues. Trimming removed 6 bases from V and 4 bases from J, with 16 bases in between. Germline V gene data show CDR1 as SGHNT and CDR2 as YYREEE (reference sequence).

Regarding this clone: The junction departs from germline at one end; a sequencing error may be responsible. This chain connects TRBV5-1 to TRBJ2-3; TRBD2 might be the D (5 bases). Germline assignment: CDR1 SGHRS and CDR2 YFSETQ. The CDR3 has 16 residues. The CDR3 loop reads CASSLDGIVGSDTQYF. The CDR3 region has the DNA TGCGCCAGCAGTTTGGACGGGATAGTTGGGTCGGATACGCAGTATTTT.

The chain is built from TRBV19 and TRBJ1-1, with D unresolved. CDR1 is LNHDA, CDR2 SQIVND, per germline (reference sequence). There are 13 residues in the CDR3. V lost 5 bases to trimming and J lost 1 base, with 8 bases between them. The CDR3 is CASSDQRNTEAFF. The CDR3 DNA is TGTGCCAGTAGTGATCAGCGGAACACTGAAGCTTTCTTT.

The rearrangement uses TRBV4-3 and TRBJ2-6; 11 nucleotides agree with TRBD2. Germline loops: CDR1 LGHNA, CDR2 YSLEER. This CDR3 region has 19 residues. Trimming cost V 3 bases and J 0 bases; bases outside gene matches: 7. In DNA form, the CDR3 reads TGCGCCAGCAGCCAGGGGGGGACTAGCGGCCTCTCTGGGGCCAACGTCCTGACTTTC. Translated, it gives CASSQGGTSGLSGANVLTF.

The V call is TRBV3-1 (or the pseudogene TRBV3-2), the J call TRBJ1-6, with 7 bases aligning to TRBD1. Germline assignment: CDR1 LGHDT and CDR2 YNNKEL (reference sequence). Trimming at V came to 0 bases and at J to 9 bases, leaving 5 bases not matched to a gene. The CDR3 length is 15 residues. The CDR3 sequence is CASSQETGLSSPLHF. The CDR3 bases are TGTGCCAGCAGCCAAGAGACAGGGTTAAGTTCACCCCTCCACTTT.

The V call is TRBV9, the J call TRBJ1-6, with D possibly being TRBD1 (6 bases). The CDR3 loop spans 14 amino acids. Trimming left V 4 bases short and J 10 bases short, with 15 bases between. CDR1 SGDLS and CDR2 YYNGEE come from the germline V gene. The CDR3 DNA is TGTGCCAGCAGCCCCGAACAGGGACGGTCACCCCTCCACTTT. It encodes CASSPEQGRSPLHF.

The chain recombines TRBV6-1 with TRBJ1-1; D is possibly TRBD1 (5 bases). CDR1 is MNHNS and CDR2 is SASEGT in the germline V gene. The CDR3 spans 13 residues. Deletions cut 3 bases from V and 6 bases from J, with 11 bases between. The CDR3: CASSEVRASEAFF. The DNA for the CDR3 is TGTGCCAGCAGTGAGGTCAGGGCATCTGAAGCTTTCTTT.

This clone showed up just a few times. The chain has TRBV2 and TRBJ1-4; maybe TRBD1 (6 bases). Germline loops: CDR1 SNHLY, CDR2 FYNNEI. This CDR3 is 15 amino acids long. V lost 4 bases and J 4 bases, leaving 13 bases between the germline ends. The CDR3 DNA follows: TGTGCCAGCAGTGTATCACAGGGTGGTAATGAAAAACTGTTTTTT. The encoded protein is CASSVSQGGNEKLFF. Filled out from reference TRBV2 and TRBJ1-4, the complete variable domain reads EPEVTQTPSHQVTQMGQEVILRCVPISNHLYFYWYRQILGQKVEFLVSFYNNEISEKSEIFDDQFSVERPDGSNFTLKIRSTKLEDSAMYFCASSVSQGGNEKLFFGSGTQLSVL.

The chain couples TRBV9 to TRBJ2-7, with D perhaps matching TRBD2 (5 bases). V lost 4 bases and J lost 7, with 21 bases in between. The germline CDR1 and CDR2 sequences are SGDLS and YYNGEE. The CDR3 runs to 15 residues. CDR3 bases: TGTGCCAGCAGCCCACAATCCGGGGTCGGTTGGGAGCAGTACTTC. Its translation: CASSPQSGVGWEQYF. The whole variable domain, filled in from reference TRBV9 and TRBJ2-7, reads DSGVTQTPKHLITATGQRVTLRCSPRSGDLSVYWYQQSLDQGLQFLIQYYNGEERAKGNILERFSAQQFPDLHSELNLSSLELGDSALYFCASSPQSGVGWEQYFGPGTRLTVT.

V and J are TRBV4-3 and TRBJ2-1; 7 bases match TRBD1. Germline V gene sequence: CDR1 LGHNA, CDR2 YSLEER. V lost 3 bases to trimming and J lost 7 bases; unmatched junction nucleotides: 6. This CDR3 has 14 residues. DNA of the CDR3: TGCGCCAGCAGCCATACAGGGGTGAGGAATGAGCAGTTCTTC. Its protein is CASSHTGVRNEQFF.

V is TRBV28 and J is TRBJ1-2, with D possibly being TRBD1 (5 bases). CDR3 size: 12 residues. Germline V gene data show CDR1 as MDHEN and CDR2 as SYDVKM. V was shortened by 5 bases and J by 3 bases, with 7 bases between the two germline ends. The CDR3 sequence is CASSRGDYGYTF. In DNA, the CDR3 is TGTGCCAGCAGTCGGGGGGACTATGGCTACACCTTC.

The chain uses TRBV5-1 and TRBJ2-5; possibly TRBD1 for D (5 bases). This CDR3 has 15 residues. V lost 0 bases, J lost 5 bases, and 14 bases lay in between. The germline V gene encodes CDR1 SGHRS and CDR2 YFSETQ. As DNA, the CDR3 is TGCGCCAGCAGCTTGGAGGGGAATCTAGGGGAGACCCAGTACTTC. As protein: CASSLEGNLGETQYF.

The chain joins TRBV5-4 to TRBJ2-7; perhaps TRBD1 as D (6 bases). This CDR3 region has 15 residues. Germline assignment: CDR1 SGHNT and CDR2 YYREEE (reference sequence). V was shortened by 5 bases and J by 0 bases, with 15 bases between the two germline ends. The CDR3 bases are TGTGCCAGCAGACCGGACAGCCTCCTCTCCTACGAGCAGTACTTC. This gives the protein CASRPDSLLSYEQYF.

This clone was detected ten times or more. The V and J genes are TRBV5-1 and TRBJ1-4; 7 nucleotides agree with TRBD1. Losses at the gene ends were 4 bases for V and 2 bases for J; bases not matched to a gene: 5. Germline values: CDR1 SGHRS, CDR2 YFSETQ. The CDR3 covers 15 residues. CDR3 in DNA: TGCGCCAGCAGCCCTTACAGGGGCACTAATGAAAAACTGTTTTTT. Translated: CASSPYRGTNEKLFF.